These 24 T cell receptor beta chains were sequenced from one sample in a study of CD8 T cells in ankylosing spondylitis. TCRdb fed the 5' RACE reads into MiXCR, producing one record per CDR3 protein. The sample has about 10,000 distinct CDR3 sequences, 5% to 6.5% seen once. The sequenced sample consisted of blood, either unsorted or a sorted T cell fraction (not recorded which). The receptors were gathered from a female donor with ankylosing spondylitis or in good health (not recorded which).

This clonotype was recorded at least ten times. This chain connects TRBV9 to TRBJ2-7, with a weak D call TRBD1 (6 bases). This CDR3 contains 14 residues. Trimming stripped 3 bases from V and 0 bases from J, with 10 bases between. CDR1 is SGDLS, CDR2 YYNGEE, per germline. The CDR3 sequence is CASSAWDNSYEQYF. In DNA form, the CDR3 reads TGTGCCAGCAGCGCCTGGGACAACTCCTACGAGCAGTACTTC.

This rearrangement joins TRBV9 to TRBJ1-1; maybe TRBD1 (5 bases). The CDR3 is 15 amino acids. Germline-derived CDR1 and CDR2 are SGDLS and YYNGEE. With 4 bases removed from V and 1 base from J, the gap between germline ends came to 14 bases. CDR3 nucleotide sequence: TGTGCCAGCAGCTGGGGGGTTAACCCGAACACTGAAGCTTTCTTT. It is translated as CASSWGVNPNTEAFF.

This clonotype showed up many times. V usage is TRBV9 and J usage is TRBJ2-1; 7 bases map to TRBD1. The germline gives CDR1 SGDLS, CDR2 YYNGEE. Germline trimming cut 3 bases from V and 1 base from J; bases unmatched to any gene: 10. The length of the CDR3 is 17 residues. The CDR3 DNA reads as TGTGCCAGCAGCGCCAACCGACAGGGTCATTCCTACAATGAGCAGTTCTTC. The encoded protein is CASSANRQGHSYNEQFF.

This clonotype was counted at least ten times. This may stem from a read error, because a much larger clone lies one nucleotide away. This chain connects TRBV9 to TRBJ2-7, with D perhaps TRBD2 (5 bases). From germline, CDR1 is SGDLS and CDR2 YYNGEE. The CDR3 covers 14 residues. The CDR3 DNA reads as TGTGCCAGCAGCGTGGGCGGGTTCTCCTACGCGCAGTACTTC. Residues: CASSVGGFSYAQYF. Using reference TRBV9 and TRBJ2-7 for the parts outside the CDR3, the full variable domain is DSGVTQTPKHLITATGQRVTLRCSPRSGDLSVYWYQQSLDQGLQFLIQYYNGEERAKGNILERFSAQQFPDLHSELNLSSLELGDSALYFCASSVGGFSYAQYFGPGTRLTVT.

A note on this clonotype: A single base separates this from a much larger clone, so it may be a read error. The chain's CDR3 is CARSVGTGNYEQYF. The CDR3 bases are TGTGCCAGAAGCGTAGGGACAGGGAACTACGAGCAGTACTTC. The genes are TRBV9 and TRBJ2-7; 9 nucleotides align to TRBD1. The CDR3 loop spans 14 amino acids. The germline V gene has CDR1 SGDLS and CDR2 YYNGEE.

This clonotype has ten or more counts. The V and J genes are TRBV9 and TRBJ1-6, with 8 bases aligning to TRBD1. The length of the CDR3 is 14 residues. Germline values: CDR1 SGDLS, CDR2 YYNGEE. V was clipped by 4 bases and J by 8 bases; unmatched bases: 5. The CDR3 nucleotides are TGTGCCAGCAGCCAGGACAGGGAGTATTCACCCCTCCACTTT. It encodes CASSQDREYSPLHF.

This rearrangement joins TRBV9 to TRBJ2-7, with 9 positions matching TRBD2. V lost 2 bases and J lost 3; bases outside the gene matches: 6. The CDR3 totals 15 residues. Germline V gene data show CDR1 as SGDLS and CDR2 as YYNGEE. Written as DNA, the CDR3 is TGTGCCAGCAGCGTTGAGAGCGGGAGGCTCTACGAGCAGTACTTC. It translates to CASSVESGRLYEQYF.

This clonotype was seen ten or more times. The chain joins TRBV9 to TRBJ1-2, with 10 bases fitting TRBD1. V was clipped by 4 bases and J by 8 bases; unmatched bases: 5. The CDR3 spans 13 residues. Germline V CDR1 and CDR2: SGDLS, YYNGEE. The DNA of the CDR3 is TGTGCCAGCAGCCCTGGGACAGGGGAAGGCTACACCTTC. Protein product: CASSPGTGEGYTF.

The sample holds a few counts of this clonotype. V and J are TRBV9 and TRBJ2-1; D perhaps matches TRBD2 (5 bases). Germline CDR1 is SGDLS and CDR2 is YYNGEE. V lost 0 bases, J lost 10 bases, and 11 bases lay in between. This CDR3 region has 13 residues. This CDR3 reads CASSVDASREQFF. The CDR3 DNA sequence: TGTGCCAGCAGCGTAGATGCTAGCCGGGAGCAGTTCTTC. Supplemented by reference TRBV9 and TRBJ2-1, the full variable domain reads DSGVTQTPKHLITATGQRVTLRCSPRSGDLSVYWYQQSLDQGLQFLIQYYNGEERAKGNILERFSAQQFPDLHSELNLSSLELGDSALYFCASSVDASREQFFGPGTRLTVL.

The chain couples TRBV9 to TRBJ1-1; 7 bases are shared with TRBD1. From germline, CDR1 is SGDLS and CDR2 YYNGEE. V shed 4 bases, J shed 1 base, and the junction held 4 bases outside the gene matches. This CDR3 spans 14 amino acids. DNA for the CDR3: TGTGCCAGCAGCTCCCGACAGGGGAACACTGAAGCTTTCTTT. Protein: CASSSRQGNTEAFF. Full variable domain (rest looked up from reference TRBV9 and TRBJ1-1): DSGVTQTPKHLITATGQRVTLRCSPRSGDLSVYWYQQSLDQGLQFLIQYYNGEERAKGNILERFSAQQFPDLHSELNLSSLELGDSALYFCASSSRQGNTEAFFGQGTRLTVV.

The sample holds many counts of this clonotype. V and J are TRBV9 and TRBJ2-1; D gene ambiguous. This CDR3 spans 15 amino acids. Germline CDR1 and CDR2: SGDLS and YYNGEE. V shed 3 bases and J shed 5 bases, with 15 bases lying between them. This CDR3 reads CASSAARVGNNEQFF. In DNA, the CDR3 is TGTGCCAGCAGCGCCGCCCGGGTAGGCAACAATGAGCAGTTCTTC.

By sample fraction, this clonotype is medium-sized. The V call is TRBV9, the J call TRBJ1-5; possibly TRBD1 for D (5 bases). The CDR3 length is 15 residues. V shed 5 bases and J shed 1 base, with 13 bases lying between them. Germline CDR1 SGDLS, CDR2 YYNGEE. The CDR3 coding sequence is TGTGCCAGCAGTCCCGGAGGGGACAGCAATCAGCCCCAGCATTTT. Its translation is CASSPGGDSNQPQHF.

This clonotype occurred many times. The chain carries TRBV9 and TRBJ2-7; D is unresolved. This CDR3 region has 14 residues. The germline V gene has CDR1 SGDLS and CDR2 YYNGEE. The germline V and J ends were trimmed by 0 bases and 2 bases, with 9 bases remaining between them. The CDR3 DNA follows: TGTGCCAGCAGCGTAGGAACAGATGCCTACGAGCAGTACTTC. It yields the protein CASSVGTDAYEQYF.

The sample holds many counts of this clonotype. V and J are TRBV9 and TRBJ1-2, with a tentative D call TRBD1 (5 bases). Trimming took 4 bases from V and 2 from J, leaving 18 bases between them. Germline V gene data show CDR1 as SGDLS and CDR2 as YYNGEE. The CDR3 contains 16 residues. This CDR3 is CASSSPRGGRNYGYTF. The DNA of the CDR3 is TGTGCCAGCAGCTCTCCCCGGGGCGGAAGAAACTATGGCTACACCTTC.

This clonotype was seen at least ten times. The chain has TRBV9 and TRBJ2-7; TRBD2 matches 8 bases. This CDR3 is 14 amino acids long. V lost 0 bases, J lost 6 bases, and 5 bases stayed unmatched. In germline, CDR1 is SGDLS, CDR2 YYNGEE. CDR3 amino acids: CASSVDGGASEQYF. The CDR3 DNA is TGTGCCAGCAGCGTAGACGGGGGGGCAAGCGAGCAGTACTTC.

The sample holds many counts of this clonotype. CDR3 in DNA: TGTGCCAGCAGTGATTCCTCGGATGAGCAGTTCTTC. This codes for CASSDSSDEQFF. The rearrangement links TRBV9 to TRBJ2-1; D remains ambiguous. CDR3 length: 12 residues. V lost 5 bases, J lost 8 bases, and 11 bases lay in between. Looked up from germline, CDR1 is SGDLS and CDR2 is YYNGEE.

This clonotype has a count of ten or more. The chain has TRBV9 and TRBJ2-4, with D maybe TRBD1 (5 bases). V lost 0 bases and J 6 bases, leaving 13 bases between the germline ends. The germline CDR1 and CDR2 sequences are SGDLS and YYNGEE. The CDR3 consists of 15 residues. CDR3 sequence reads: CASSVVGVPANIQYF. CDR3 in DNA: TGTGCCAGCAGCGTAGTAGGGGTTCCAGCAAACATTCAGTACTTC.

Relative to its sample, this clonotype is medium-sized (0.01 to 0.1%). The chain joins TRBV9 to TRBJ2-7; no clear D gene. V shed 4 bases and J shed 0 bases, with 14 bases lying between them. CDR3 length equals 15 residues. Looked up from germline, CDR1 is SGDLS and CDR2 is YYNGEE. The CDR3 DNA reads TGTGCCAGCAGCTCTGGGTCACCAAGCTCCTACGAGCAGTACTTC. It yields the protein CASSSGSPSSYEQYF.

This clonotype was seen at least ten times. The chain recombines TRBV9 with TRBJ2-1; 16 bases are a match to TRBD2. This CDR3 region has 18 residues. V gave up 3 bases and J gave up 4 bases; unmatched junction bases: 7. The germline CDR1 and CDR2 sequences are SGDLS and YYNGEE. The CDR3 DNA reads as TGTGCCAGCAGCGACGGGACTAGCGGGAGGGCCGGGTACAATGAGCAGTTCTTC. This translates into CASSDGTSGRAGYNEQFF.

This clonotype showed up many times. This chain uses TRBV9 with TRBJ1-2; possible D gene TRBD1, 6 bases. The germline V gene encodes CDR1 SGDLS and CDR2 YYNGEE. V was cut by 0 bases and J by 2 bases, with 11 bases left in between. This CDR3 region has 15 residues. The CDR3 sequence is CASSVGSGVNYGYTF. Here the CDR3 DNA reads TGTGCCAGCAGCGTAGGGTCAGGGGTAAACTATGGCTACACCTTC.

Worth noting for this clonotype: This clone may be a read error of a much larger clone one base away. The chain carries TRBV9 and TRBJ2-3; no clear D gene. The CDR3 runs 11 residues. Trimming left V 3 bases short and J 3 bases short, with 2 bases between. Germline V lookup: CDR1 SGDLS, CDR2 YYNGEE. CDR3 nucleotide sequence: TGTGCCAGCAGCGAAACAGATACGCAGTATTTT. Its translation: CASSETDTQYF. The variable domain in full, with the rest retrieved from reference TRBV9 and TRBJ2-3, is DSGVTQTPKHLITATGQRVTLRCSPRSGDLSVYWYQQSLDQGLQFLIQYYNGEERAKGNILERFSAQQFPDLHSELNLSSLELGDSALYFCASSETDTQYFGPGTRLTVL.

The table lists this clonotype with many counts. V is TRBV9 and J is TRBJ2-2; 11 positions match TRBD1. The germline CDR1 and CDR2 sequences are SGDLS and YYNGEE. The CDR3 consists of 20 residues. The V segment lost 0 bases and the J segment 1 base; nucleotides outside the gene matches: 11. In nucleotides, the CDR3 is TGTGCCAGCAGCGTAGAGGGACAGGGGGTAACTATTAGGAACACCGGGGAGCTGTTTTTT. This translates into CASSVEGQGVTIRNTGELFF.

A remark on this clonotype: One end of the junction is discordant with germline, which a read error may explain. The chain links TRBV9 to TRBJ1-1; D is possibly TRBD1 (5 bases). This CDR3 region has 15 residues. CDR1 is SGDLS and CDR2 is YYNGEE in the germline V gene. The CDR3 DNA reads TGTACCAGCAGCCTTCGGGACGGAGGGAACACTGACGCTTTCTTT. Protein product: CTSSLRDGGNTDAFF.

This clonotype appeared many times. The chain recombines TRBV9 with TRBJ2-2; D may be TRBD1 or TRBD2 (5 bases each). Per the germline V gene, CDR1 is SGDLS and CDR2 is YYNGEE. CDR3 length: 15 amino acids. V dropped 0 bases and J dropped 6 bases, with 12 bases sitting between them. CDR3 coding DNA: TGTGCCAGCAGCGTAGGGGGGAGAGACGCCGGGGAGCTGTTTTTT. This gives the protein CASSVGGRDAGELFF.